The source of this T cell receptor (beta chain) is a study of T cell responses to AZD1222 COVID-19 vaccine. Notes on the study in general: Clonal diversity may have been underestimated in mostly white British donors. Only a handful of AZD1222 recipients, more than 5 in all, had baseline seropositivity.

The V and J ends lost 7 bases and 3 bases, in that order; junction bases with no gene match: 7. The CDR3 runs to 14 residues. CDR1 is MGHDK, CDR2 SYGVNS, per germline. Here immunoSEQ multiplex PCR was the method, and the copy in TCRdb shows in-frame clones only, minus some. The data show about 110,000 clones, about nine tenths seen once. Note on this clone: Its specificity is unknown.

This sample comprised peripheral blood, obtained on day 0 of AZD1222 vaccination. The J gene is TRBJ1-1, the V gene TRBV25-1, with 8 bases matching TRBD1. The sequence was obtained from an adult in good health. This CDR3 reads CASIRTGLYTEAFF. CDR3 nucleotides: TGTGCCAGCATTAGGACAGGGCTATACACTGAAGCTTTCTTT.